This T cell receptor beta chain was captured in a study of CD8 T cells in Susac syndrome. Study-wide context: Susac syndrome patients were untreated, on corticosteroids with some adding intravenous immunoglobulin, or on intravenous immunoglobulin only.

Study-wide points: Susac-specific public clones were found in total CD8+ and CD8+ TEMRA repertoires, numbering sixteen and five, respectively.

Random hexamers were used to reverse transcribe 0.5 to 1 ug of RNA. TCRdb called the immunoSEQ multiplex PCR reads again in MiXCR, with one record for every CDR3 protein. The sample carries about 100,000 distinct CDR3 sequences, about 95% recorded once. CDR1 is SNHLY, CDR2 FYNNEI, per germline. The CDR3 is made up of 12 amino acids. V lost 1 base and J lost 3, with 4 bases in between. In the case of this clonotype: Its cognate antigen is unknown.

The origin of this receptor is a human donor with Susac syndrome. This sequence joins TRBV2 and TRBJ2-7; D not certain. The source material was CD8+ T cells from PBMCs. Written as DNA, the CDR3 is TGTGCCAGCAGTGAAGAGGTCTACGAGCAGTACTTC. Its translation is CASSEEVYEQYF.